Reported below is one TCR beta chain. The sample comes from a study of shared T cell receptors in the human thymus. The CDR3 contains 16 residues. Trimming cost V 0 bases and J 0 bases, with 11 bases left between them. Per germline, CDR1 MGHRA and CDR2 YSYEKL. Here immunoSEQ multiplex PCR was the method, and the copy in TCRdb shows in-frame clones only, minus some. The sample includes 700,000 or so clones, approximately 85% of them seen just once. This sample also belongs to another study, concerning human thymus T cells. According to that study: Thymic samples were excised during corrective heart operations. A high degree of thymic repertoire overlap among unrelated individuals was reported in related research.

J is TRBJ1-2 and V is TRBV4-1, with D unclear. The TCR originated in a girl under two years old with a congenital heart defect. Material for sequencing was thymocytes. The CDR3: CASSQESQAANYGYTF. The CDR3 DNA reads as TGCGCCAGCAGCCAAGAGAGTCAGGCAGCTAACTATGGCTACACCTTC.